This TCR beta chain was found in a study of T cells in Graves' hyperthyroidism and ophthalmopathy. The sample, blood from the first hyperthyroidism diagnosis, precedes any ophthalmopathy symptoms. Each 10 ml fresh peripheral blood draw supplied the PBMCs. Regions amplified from RNA transcripts were the TCR beta CDR3 regions. During a first-round RT-PCR of the TCR CDR3, the HTBI primer set was used. A single record per CDR3 protein comes from TCRdb applying MiXCR to the multiplex PCR reads. The table includes approximately 400,000 distinct CDR3 sequences, around an eighth detected once. Germline CDR1 MNHNS, CDR2 SASEGT. The CDR3 is made up of 15 amino acids. Trimming cost V 7 bases and J 8 bases; bases outside gene matches: 9.

The sample consisted of blood. This sequence joins TRBV6-1 and TRBJ2-1; 12 bases agree with TRBD2. The clonotype was recovered from a man aged 25-45 years with Graves' hyperthyroidism that later progressed to Graves' ophthalmopathy. CDR3 sequence reads: CASTALAGGRYEQFF. As DNA, the CDR3 is TGTGCCAGCACCGCCCTAGCGGGGGGGCGATATGAGCAGTTCTTC.